This TCR beta chain was captured by sequencing in a study of CD8 T cells in ankylosing spondylitis. Germline V lookup: CDR1 MNHNS, CDR2 SASEGT. J lost 4 bases, V lost 5 bases, and 2 bases had no gene match. The CDR3 extends over 14 amino acids. As concerns this clonotype: The target antigen is unknown.

Regarding the study as a whole: One TCR beta motif, made up of roughly 8 highly homologous variants, appeared characteristic of ankylosing spondylitis blood.

Each CDR3 protein is one row after TCRdb ran MiXCR on the 5' RACE reads. Among hundreds of thousands of distinct CDR3 sequences listed, roughly 24% were seen once. The J gene is TRBJ2-2, the V gene TRBV6-1; 9 bases fit TRBD2. This TCR came from a male donor with ankylosing spondylitis or in good health (not recorded which). The sequenced material came from blood, either unsorted or a sorted T cell fraction (not recorded which). CDR3 protein: CASSSGRSTGELFF. In DNA form, the CDR3 reads TGTGCCAGCAGTAGCGGGAGGAGCACCGGGGAGCTGTTTTTT.